One T cell receptor beta chain is described in this entry. Its antigen is undetermined. Libraries were prepared by immunoSEQ multiplex PCR; TCRdb keeps only in-frame clonotypes and omits some of them. Of approximately 28,000 clones in the sample, less than 90% were seen once. This sample stems from a study of OX40 agonist ivuxolimab in advanced cancers. Study background: Those enrolled were less than 85% male, with a mean age of about 66 years and ages from about 20 to 79. Study-wide findings and caveats: Fewer expanded clones were found on average in CD4+ than in CD8+ T cells.

Individuals having autoimmune disease history or systemic immunosuppression were not enrolled. Patients had blood sampled at baseline and again on cycle 4 day 1 and cycle 7 day 1. The sample in question was CD4+ or CD8+ T cells sorted from blood, obtained in a trial of the OX40 agonist ivuxolimab. The source of this sequence is an adult with an advanced solid tumor such as melanoma, head and neck, liver or kidney cancer.

The CDR3 nucleotides are TGTGCCAGCAGTGGGGAACTAGCGGCTAGCTCCTACGAGCAGTACTTC. Protein sequence: CASSGELAASSYEQYF. The J gene is TRBJ2-7, the V gene TRBV2; the match to TRBD2 covers 8 bases. The V and J ends lost 4 bases and 0 bases, in that order; junction bases with no gene match: 8. This CDR3 comprises 16 residues. Germline lookup yields CDR1 SNHLY and CDR2 FYNNEI.